Included here is one T cell receptor (beta chain) sequence, with context. What it recognizes is unknown. CDR1 and CDR2 (germline): SGHTA, FQGNSA. Trimming stripped 5 bases from V and 7 bases from J, with 11 bases between. The CDR3 totals 12 residues. Unstimulated Tregs (CD4+CD25+CD127-) and CD4+CD25- non-Tregs were sorted from PBMCs. TCRdb keeps only in-frame clones here, not all; method: immunoSEQ multiplex PCR. The sample includes about 240,000 clones, roughly 80% seen only once; the top ten take under 0.65%. The data belong to a study of Tregs in tolerant kidney transplant recipients. The study, taken as a whole, reports: Validation in larger populations is needed because few patients were studied.

This TCR derives from a human donor in good health. The chain employs TRBV7-2 and TRBJ1-2, with D perhaps matching TRBD1 (5 bases). Sequenced material: CD4+ T cells from blood. CDR3 sequence: CASSPEGFGYTF. DNA of the CDR3: TGTGCCAGCAGCCCTGAGGGGTTTGGCTACACCTTC.